This TCR beta chain appears in the sequencing data of a study of T cell changes during pregnancy in multiple sclerosis (dated by TCRdb to about 2019). Turning to the overall study: The study examined how the T cell repertoire changed over the course of pregnancy in women with multiple sclerosis.

The CDR3 runs 15 residues from the cysteine to the phenylalanine. The kept DNA is CDR3 alone, 45 bases in frame from the first base. For CDR1 and CDR2, the germline V gene lists MGHRA and YSYEKL. The trim is 0 bases for V and 2 bases for J, with a gap of 11 bases between the germline ends. On this clone: Its target antigen remains unknown. The record has no base qualities; no much larger clone is one base away.

To prepare the library, the immunoSEQ multiplex PCR assay was applied. In its TCRdb copy, this immuneACCESS table keeps in-frame sequences only and misses some clones. Where compared with another copy, unresolved V genes explain less than half of these, and the others have no known cause. The sample contains 75,000 to 95,000 clones, about 89% of them found a single time. The ten largest clones take up more than 0.8% of the sample. The sequences come from peripheral blood, collected in the first trimester of pregnancy. The receptor comes from a female donor in good health, enrolled as a control in a pregnancy study. The V and J segments used are TRBV4-1 and TRBJ2-7, and the D gene may be TRBD1, 5 bases matching. The CDR3 region reads CASSQDDREPYEQYF. In nucleotides, the sequence is TGCGCCAGCAGCCAAGATGACAGAGAACCCTACGAGCAGTACTTC.